The 32 T cell receptor beta chains reported below all come from one sample, sequenced in a study of cytotoxic CD8 clonotypes in ibrutinib-treated CLL. Produced via immunoSEQ multiplex PCR; TCRdb's table is partial and in-frame only. Of approximately 340,000 clones in the sample, 67% were seen once. The specimen comprised PBMCs, sampled after 36 months of ibrutinib treatment. The receptors stem from a human donor with chronic lymphocytic leukemia.

This rearrangement joins TRBV29-1 to TRBJ1-4, with 9 bases fitting TRBD1. Germline CDR1 is SQVTM and CDR2 is ANQGSEA. The length of the CDR3 is 14 residues. V lost 4 bases to trimming and J lost 4 bases; unmatched junction nucleotides: 4. CDR3 DNA: TGCAGCGTTGCGGGGACAGGGTTTAATGAAAAACTGTTTTTT. Its translation is CSVAGTGFNEKLFF.

The V gene is TRBV6-5, the J gene TRBJ2-7; D is unresolved. V was clipped by 0 bases and J by 3 bases, with 12 bases between them. The germline V gene encodes CDR1 MNHEY and CDR2 SVGAGI. This CDR3 contains 15 residues. This CDR3 is CASSYSEPVVYEQYF. In nucleotides, the CDR3 is TGTGCCAGCAGTTACTCGGAACCCGTGGTCTACGAGCAGTACTTC.

The chain carries TRBV29-1 and TRBJ2-4, with 8 nucleotides matching TRBD2. V dropped 4 bases and J dropped 6; count of bases not matched to a gene: 5. Germline V gene data show CDR1 as SQVTM and CDR2 as ANQGSEA. CDR3 length: 13 residues. CDR3 sequence (DNA): TGCAGCGTTGGATGGCGGGGGGCAAACATTCAGTACTTC. Translated: CSVGWRGANIQYF.

Here the CDR3 DNA reads TGCAGCGCCGTTGGGGGTGGTTGGGCTGAAGCTTTCTTT. Translation: CSAVGGGWAEAFF. The chain links TRBV29-1 to TRBJ1-1, with TRBD1 as a possible D gene (5 bases). CDR1 and CDR2 (germline): SQVTM, ANQGSEA. This CDR3 comprises 13 residues. V lost 7 bases and J lost 6, with 18 bases in between.

The chain links TRBV4-1 to TRBJ1-5; 8 bases match TRBD1. V shed 1 base and J 7 bases; nucleotides not matched to a gene: 6. From germline, CDR1 is MGHRA and CDR2 YSYEKL. This CDR3 comprises 15 residues. CDR3 DNA sequence: TGCGCCAGCAGCCAAGGACAGGGGACGGGACAGCCCCAGCATTTT. It specifies CASSQGQGTGQPQHF.

The chain combines TRBV7-9 with TRBJ2-7; 7 bases agree with TRBD1. With V trimmed by 7 bases and J by 2 bases, 11 bases remained unmatched. The CDR3 is made up of 15 amino acids. Per germline, CDR1 SEHNR and CDR2 FQNEAQ (reference sequence). In DNA form, the CDR3 reads TGTGCCAGCACCTCCATGACAGGGTTCACCTACGAGCAGTACTTC. This sequence encodes CASTSMTGFTYEQYF.

The chain carries TRBV5-6 and TRBJ2-1; unclear D gene. The CDR3 loop spans 13 amino acids. Germline CDR1 is SGHDT and CDR2 is YYEEEE. V lost 2 bases and J 2 bases, leaving 5 bases between the germline ends. Written as DNA, the CDR3 is TGTGCCAGCAGCTTAAGGGCCTACAATGAGCAGTTCTTC. It translates to CASSLRAYNEQFF.

The chain recombines TRBV19 with TRBJ2-7; the match to TRBD1 covers 10 bases. CDR1 LNHDA and CDR2 SQIVND come from the germline V gene (reference sequence). The CDR3 has 14 residues. V shed 4 bases, J shed 0 bases, and the junction held 0 bases outside the gene matches. The CDR3 sequence is CASSRDRGSYEQYF. In DNA, the CDR3 is TGTGCCAGTAGTAGGGACAGGGGCTCCTACGAGCAGTACTTC.

This chain connects TRBV19 to TRBJ2-1; 8 bases are a match to TRBD2. There are 15 residues in the CDR3. Germline CDR1 reads LNHDA; CDR2 reads SQIVND (reference sequence). Trimming cost V 3 bases and J 6 bases; bases outside gene matches: 7. The CDR3 region is CASSIGTRMVNEQFF. The CDR3 DNA is TGTGCCAGTAGTATTGGGACTAGGATGGTCAATGAGCAGTTCTTC.

In this sample, this clone turned up a few times. The same CDR3 is also encoded by other DNA sequences in this sample. The rearrangement links TRBV11-2 to TRBJ2-7; D gene ambiguous. This CDR3 region has 11 residues. Trimming pared 5 bases from V and 3 bases from J, leaving 5 bases between. Looked up from germline, CDR1 is SGHAT and CDR2 is FQNNGV. CDR3: CASSPNYEQYF. CDR3 in DNA: TGTGCCAGCAGCCCAAACTACGAGCAGTACTTC.

This clone was detected only a few times. The chain carries TRBV6-4 and TRBJ2-3, with TRBD2 identical over 13 bases. CDR1 is MRHNA and CDR2 is SNTAGT in the germline V gene. This CDR3 spans 17 amino acids. Trimming removed 6 bases from V and 1 base from J; junction bases left unmatched: 7. In DNA form, the CDR3 reads TGTGCCAGCAGCCGACTAGCGGGGGGCGGAGGCACAGATACGCAGTATTTT. This encodes CASSRLAGGGGTDTQYF.

This clone turned up a few times. The rearrangement links TRBV29-1 to TRBJ1-1, with D unresolved. The CDR3 covers 10 residues. In germline, CDR1 is SQVTM, CDR2 ANQGSEA. The V and J ends lost 7 bases and 2 bases respectively, with 5 bases between them. CDR3 coding DNA: TGCAGCGGATTTAACACTGAAGCTTTCTTT. It yields the protein CSGFNTEAFF.

This rearrangement joins TRBV19 to TRBJ2-2, with 7 positions matching TRBD1. This CDR3 has 17 residues. Germline lookup yields CDR1 LNHDA and CDR2 SQIVND (reference sequence). The J segment lost 0 bases and the V segment lost 4 bases, leaving 8 bases of the junction unmatched. CDR3 loop: CASSKNRGVANTGELFF. CDR3 nucleotide sequence: TGTGCCAGTAGTAAGAACAGGGGTGTTGCGAACACCGGGGAGCTGTTTTTT.

The table lists this clone with a few counts. This chain connects TRBV18 to TRBJ2-1, with 8 positions matching TRBD2. The CDR3 spans 15 residues. The J segment lost 8 bases and the V segment lost 3 bases, leaving 9 bases of the junction unmatched. Germline V gene lookup returns CDR1 KGHSH and CDR2 LQKENI. The CDR3 here is CASSPRQRESHEQFF. As DNA, the CDR3 is TGTGCCAGCTCACCCCGGCAGCGGGAGTCCCATGAGCAGTTCTTC.

CDR3 nucleotide sequence: TGTGCCAGCAGTGGAGGTCAGGGTTCCTACGAGCAGTACTTC. This translates into CASSGGQGSYEQYF. The V gene is TRBV6-6, the J gene TRBJ2-7; D may be TRBD1 or TRBD2 (5 bases each). The V gene's germline CDR1 is MNHNY and CDR2 SVGAGI (reference sequence). V dropped 5 bases and J dropped 1 base, with 12 bases sitting between them. The CDR3 contains 14 residues.

This clone has a single count. The chain uses TRBV27 and TRBJ2-3; 10 bases fit TRBD2. The CDR3 runs 19 residues. Germline loops: CDR1 MNHEY, CDR2 SMNVEV (reference sequence). The junction had 15 bases not matched to a gene; V was cut back by 3 bases and J by 3 bases. Here the CDR3 reads CASSFVSWYSGRKTDTQYF. As DNA, the CDR3 is TGTGCCAGCAGTTTTGTTTCGTGGTATAGCGGGAGGAAAACAGATACGCAGTATTTT.

The chain combines TRBV5-4 with TRBJ1-4, with TRBD1 matching 7 bases. The CDR3 is 14 amino acids. Germline trimming cut 3 bases from V and 6 bases from J; bases unmatched to any gene: 5. The V gene's germline CDR1 is SGHNT and CDR2 YYREEE (reference sequence). CDR3 coding DNA: TGTGCCAGCAGCTACAGGGGCGGGGATGAAAAACTGTTTTTT. It yields the protein CASSYRGGDEKLFF.

V gene TRBV7-9 combines with J gene TRBJ2-5; D unclear. The CDR3 length is 14 residues. In germline, CDR1 is SEHNR, CDR2 FQNEAQ (reference sequence). V was clipped by 0 bases and J by 3 bases, with 8 bases between them. The CDR3 sequence is CASSLASTEETQYF. The CDR3 DNA follows: TGTGCCAGCAGCTTAGCGAGTACAGAAGAGACCCAGTACTTC. Full variable domain (rest looked up from reference TRBV7-9 and TRBJ2-5): DTGVSQNPRHKITKRGQNVTFRCDPISEHNRLYWYRQTLGQGPEFLTYFQNEAQLEKSRLLSDRFSAERPKGSFSTLEIQRTEQGDSAMYLCASSLASTEETQYFGPGTRLLVL.

The chain is built from TRBV27 and TRBJ2-3; D is ambiguous. This CDR3 is built from 14 residues. The germline CDR1 and CDR2 sequences are MNHEY and SMNVEV (reference sequence). Trimming removed 6 bases from V and 0 bases from J, with 10 bases in between. CDR3 sequence: CASRTYGSTDTQYF. In DNA form, the CDR3 reads TGTGCCAGCAGGACTTACGGGAGCACAGATACGCAGTATTTT.

The V call is TRBV15, the J call TRBJ1-1; D not resolved. Germline CDR1 and CDR2: LNHNV and YYDKDF (reference sequence). Trimming took 3 bases from V and 7 from J, leaving 9 bases between them. This CDR3 has 12 amino acids. The CDR3 protein is CATSSHAGEAFF. The CDR3 nucleotides read TGTGCCACCAGCAGTCATGCGGGTGAAGCTTTCTTT.

The sample holds a few counts of this clone. The chain has TRBV10-3 and TRBJ2-2; maybe TRBD2 (6 bases). This CDR3 contains 13 residues. V dropped 6 bases and J dropped 6 bases, with 11 bases sitting between them. Germline V gene sequence: CDR1 ENHRY, CDR2 SYGVKD. CDR3 sequence reads: CAIRPTSPGELFF. CDR3 bases: TGTGCCATCAGGCCGACTAGTCCCGGGGAGCTGTTTTTT.

J is TRBJ2-2 and V is TRBV6-5, with a tentative D call TRBD2 (6 bases). This CDR3 region has 13 residues. V dropped 2 bases and J dropped 7 bases, with 8 bases sitting between them. Germline V gene sequence: CDR1 MNHEY, CDR2 SVGAGI. Written as DNA, the CDR3 is TGTGCCAGCAGTTACCTCGGGGGCGGGGAGCTGTTTTTT. Its translation: CASSYLGGGELFF.

The chain has TRBV28 and TRBJ2-7; TRBD1 is a possible D gene (6 bases). The V gene lost 5 bases and the J gene lost 4 bases, with 12 bases spanning the gap. The CDR3 sequence is 13 residues long. Per the germline V gene, CDR1 is MDHEN and CDR2 is SYDVKM. The CDR3 region has the DNA TGTGCCAGCAGTCACCAGGGGATTTACGAGCAGTACTTC. Translated: CASSHQGIYEQYF.

In its sample, this clone was seen a few times. The chain combines TRBV20-1 with TRBJ1-1; D is undetermined. Germline V gives CDR1 DFQATT, CDR2 SNEGSKA (reference sequence). V shed 5 bases and J shed 7 bases, with 8 bases lying between them. CDR3 size: 10 residues. The CDR3 loop reads CSASGGEAFF. CDR3 coding DNA: TGCAGTGCTTCCGGAGGTGAAGCTTTCTTT.

The V call is TRBV23-1, the J call TRBJ2-3, with a tentative D call TRBD1 (5 bases). TRBV23-1 is labeled an ORF, and its function is uncertain. The CDR3 has 15 residues. Trimming took off 4 bases at V and 2 bases at J, with 13 bases between the two ends. The CDR3 DNA is TGCGCCAGCAGTCGCTTGGACATTTTCACAGATACGCAGTATTTT. Its translation is CASSRLDIFTDTQYF.

The genes are TRBV6-5 and TRBJ2-2; weak D call: TRBD1 (6 bases). CDR1 and CDR2 from the germline V gene are MNHEY and SVGAGI. V gave up 5 bases and J gave up 4 bases, with 14 bases separating them. The CDR3 runs 15 residues. Here the CDR3 DNA reads TGTGCCAGCAGTCCCCGACAGGCCAGCACCGGGGAGCTGTTTTTT. Protein: CASSPRQASTGELFF.

The chain carries TRBV19 and TRBJ1-1, with no clear D. V lost 3 bases and J 4 bases, leaving 12 bases between the germline ends. The V gene's germline CDR1 is LNHDA and CDR2 SQIVND (reference sequence). There are 14 residues in the CDR3. DNA for the CDR3: TGTGCCAGTAGTATTGGCGGGATGGCCACTGAAGCTTTCTTT. It specifies CASSIGGMATEAFF.

The gene calls are TRBV7-6 and TRBJ2-1; 10 bases agree with TRBD2. Trimming took 1 base from V and 7 from J; bases not matched to a gene: 7. Germline CDR1 SGHVS, CDR2 FNYEAQ. There are 16 residues in the CDR3. The CDR3 sequence: CASSLGGTSVGNEQFF. The DNA of the CDR3 is TGTGCCAGCAGCTTAGGAGGGACTAGCGTAGGGAATGAGCAGTTCTTC.

V and J are TRBV9 and TRBJ2-4; TRBD1 might be the D (5 bases). Trimming cost V 5 bases and J 0 bases, with 15 bases left between them. The germline CDR1 and CDR2 sequences are SGDLS and YYNGEE. The CDR3 totals 16 residues. The CDR3 DNA reads as TGTGCCAGCAGTCACCACAGGATTTTAGCCAAAAACATTCAGTACTTC. It translates to CASSHHRILAKNIQYF. Drawing the rest from reference TRBV9 and TRBJ2-4, the complete variable domain is DSGVTQTPKHLITATGQRVTLRCSPRSGDLSVYWYQQSLDQGLQFLIQYYNGEERAKGNILERFSAQQFPDLHSELNLSSLELGDSALYFCASSHHRILAKNIQYFGAGTRLSVL.

In its sample, this clone was seen many times. V and J are TRBV2 and TRBJ1-5; D remains ambiguous. This CDR3 comprises 12 residues. Germline CDR1 reads SNHLY; CDR2 reads FYNNEI. Trimming took off 1 base at V and 7 bases at J, with 5 bases between the two ends. This CDR3 reads CASSEENQPQHF. As DNA, the CDR3 is TGTGCCAGCAGTGAAGAGAACCAGCCCCAGCATTTT.

The V and J genes are TRBV11-1 and TRBJ2-6, with 10 nucleotides matching TRBD1. The trim removed 2 bases at V and 3 bases at J, leaving 10 bases unmatched. Germline V gene sequence: CDR1 SGHAT, CDR2 FQDESV (reference sequence). CDR3 length: 19 amino acids. In DNA, the CDR3 is TGTGCCAGCAGCTTACTACCGGGACAGGGGATCGGTGGGGCCAACGTCCTGACTTTC. It translates to CASSLLPGQGIGGANVLTF.

The chain uses TRBV5-4 and TRBJ1-4, with a tentative D call TRBD1 (6 bases). The germline V gene encodes CDR1 SGHNT and CDR2 YYREEE (reference sequence). Between the trimmed V and J ends, which lost 4 bases and 8 bases, there was a span of 15 bases. This CDR3 has 14 residues. The chain's CDR3 is CASSRTGLGEKLFF. The CDR3, as DNA: TGTGCCAGCAGCAGAACAGGGCTTGGCGAAAAACTGTTTTTT.